The present entry profiles one T cell receptor (beta chain) with its context. Antigen: not known. The length of the CDR3 is 15 residues. Germline assignment: CDR1 SQVTM and CDR2 ANQGSEA. V lost 3 bases and J lost 2; bases outside the gene matches: 6. This entry belongs to a study of regulatory T cells in long-lasting Graves disease. Study results and caveats: A limited number of samples was an acknowledged limitation.

The time point was: newly diagnosed GD, antithyroid drugs for less than 3 months. Researchers made the TCR library from RNA that was extracted from PBMCs. Patients were from an endocrinology department in Xi'an, China. Collection of peripheral blood (around 10 milliliters) was done using EDTA tubes. Building the TCR beta libraries relied on iRepertoire HTBI primers, and CDR3 regions underwent Arm-PCR. Each CDR3 protein is one row after TCRdb ran MiXCR on the multiplex PCR reads. The sample shows hundreds of thousands of distinct CDR3 sequences, approximately 13% of them seen only once. The same specimen was also included in a second study, on T cells in Graves' hyperthyroidism and ophthalmopathy.

The genes are TRBV29-1 and TRBJ2-1; TRBD2 matches at 8 bases. The receptor comes from a man aged 25-45 years with Graves disease. The sample in question was peripheral blood mononuclear cells (PBMCs), obtained at new diagnosis, from a patient treated with antithyroid drugs. CDR3 protein: CSVDSGATTYNEQFF. The CDR3 coding sequence is TGCAGCGTTGATAGCGGGGCTACAACCTACAATGAGCAGTTCTTC.